One sample yielded the 24 T cell receptor beta chains listed below, sequenced in a study of pediatric ulcerative colitis. TCRdb's copy holds only in-frame clones and misses some; the assay was immunoSEQ multiplex PCR. The sample carries 5,000 or so clones, roughly 89% recorded once. What was sequenced was blood. All receptors derive from a girl between 5 and 17 years old who was a control in a study of pediatric ulcerative colitis.

This clone was counted a few times. The chain carries TRBV14 and TRBJ1-5; D may be TRBD1 (5 bases). V was pared by 4 bases and J by 5 bases, with 12 bases between. From germline, CDR1 is SGHDN and CDR2 FVKESK. The CDR3 extends over 14 amino acids. This CDR3 reads CASSPTPRDQPQHF. In DNA, the CDR3 is TGTGCCAGCAGCCCCACCCCCAGGGATCAGCCCCAGCATTTT. The entire variable domain, with the rest obtained from reference TRBV14 and TRBJ1-5, is as follows: EAGVTQFPSHSVIEKGQTVTLRCDPISGHDNLYWYRRVMGKEIKFLLHFVKESKQDESGMPNNRFLAERTGGTYSTLKVQPAELEDSGVYFCASSPTPRDQPQHFGDGTRLSIL.

The chain links TRBV2 to TRBJ1-1; D uncertain. The V end lost 1 base, the J end lost 1 base, and 7 bases lay between the germline ends. Per germline, CDR1 SNHLY and CDR2 FYNNEI. This CDR3 has 14 amino acids. In DNA form, the CDR3 reads TGTGCCAGCAGTGAAGGAAGCCCGAACACTGAAGCTTTCTTT. It specifies CASSEGSPNTEAFF.

This chain joins TRBV4-3 and TRBJ2-7; 8 bases are a match to TRBD2. This CDR3 region has 17 residues. Trimming at V came to 0 bases and at J to 0 bases, leaving 7 bases not matched to a gene. Per germline, CDR1 LGHNA and CDR2 YSLEER. CDR3 sequence (DNA): TGCGCCAGCAGCCAAGATCTTGGCGGGGGGTCCTCCTACGAGCAGTACTTC. Translation: CASSQDLGGGSSYEQYF.

The gene calls are TRBV5-6 and TRBJ1-1, with 8 bases identical to TRBD1. With 4 bases clipped from V and 9 bases from J, the junction kept 11 bases outside the gene matches. Germline V gene data show CDR1 as SGHDT and CDR2 as YYEEEE. The CDR3 covers 14 residues. CDR3 sequence reads: CASSTPQGATQAFF. The CDR3 DNA reads TGTGCCAGCAGCACGCCGCAGGGGGCTACCCAAGCTTTCTTT.

The CDR3 nucleotides read TGTGCCAGCAGTTTATTACCAGAGGGTGGCTACGAGCAGTACTTC. Amino acid sequence: CASSLLPEGGYEQYF. The J gene is TRBJ2-7, the V gene TRBV28; D may be TRBD2 (5 bases). V lost 1 base to trimming and J lost 3 bases, with 13 bases between them. This CDR3 contains 15 residues. The germline gives CDR1 MDHEN, CDR2 SYDVKM.

The rearrangement links TRBV5-1 to TRBJ2-1, with 10 bases fitting TRBD2. Germline-derived CDR1 and CDR2 are SGHRS and YFSETQ. V lost 2 bases, J lost 3 bases, and 5 bases stayed unmatched. The length of the CDR3 is 16 residues. The CDR3 protein is CASSFTSGILYNEQFF. The DNA for the CDR3 is TGCGCCAGCAGCTTCACTAGCGGGATCCTCTACAATGAGCAGTTCTTC.

V gene TRBV10-3 combines with J gene TRBJ2-2; no clear D gene. V was clipped by 2 bases and J by 5 bases, with 18 bases between them. There are 17 residues in the CDR3. Looked up from germline, CDR1 is ENHRY and CDR2 is SYGVKD. CDR3 sequence: CAISEVRSGLGTGELFF. DNA for the CDR3: TGTGCCATCAGTGAGGTTCGTTCCGGGTTGGGGACCGGGGAGCTGTTTTTT.

The chain carries TRBV28 and TRBJ2-5; a weak D match, TRBD1 (6 bases). The germline V and J ends were trimmed by 3 bases and 5 bases, with 10 bases remaining between them. Germline V gene lookup returns CDR1 MDHEN and CDR2 SYDVKM. This CDR3 contains 13 residues. CDR3 in DNA: TGTGCCAGCAGTTTTTCAGGGGTGGAGACCCAGTACTTC. Its translation: CASSFSGVETQYF. The full variable domain, rest sourced from reference TRBV28 and TRBJ2-5, is DVKVTQSSRYLVKRTGEKVFLECVQDMDHENMFWYRQDPGLGLRLIYFSYDVKMKEKGDIPEGYSVSREKKERFSLILESASTNQTSMYLCASSFSGVETQYFGPGTRLLVL.

The rearrangement links TRBV10-3 to TRBJ2-3; 10 bases are a match to TRBD2. The CDR3 contains 16 residues. V shed 6 bases and J 1 base; nucleotides not matched to a gene: 7. Germline V gene sequence: CDR1 ENHRY, CDR2 SYGVKD. The CDR3 sequence: CAIRDLAGVGTDTQYF. The CDR3 nucleotides read TGTGCCATCAGGGATCTAGCGGGAGTCGGCACAGATACGCAGTATTTT.

V usage is TRBV28 and J usage is TRBJ1-5; the D is unclear. This CDR3 is built from 14 residues. The germline V gene encodes CDR1 MDHEN and CDR2 SYDVKM. The ends were cut back, 6 bases at V and 1 base at J, with 10 bases in the middle. The CDR3, as DNA: TGTGCCAGCAGGTGGAGCGAGAGCAATCAGCCCCAGCATTTT. Translation gives CASRWSESNQPQHF.

The J gene is TRBJ1-5, the V gene TRBV27; 9 nucleotides match TRBD1. The CDR3 runs to 16 residues. The V segment lost 3 bases and the J segment 4 bases; nucleotides outside the gene matches: 7. The germline gives CDR1 MNHEY, CDR2 SMNVEV (reference sequence). The CDR3 is CASSFWDREVNQPQHF. Written as DNA, the CDR3 is TGTGCCAGCAGTTTTTGGGACAGGGAAGTAAATCAGCCCCAGCATTTT.

J is TRBJ2-2 and V is TRBV28, with 8 bases aligning to TRBD2. This CDR3 has 15 residues. With V trimmed by 2 bases and J by 5 bases, 4 bases remained unmatched. Germline V gene lookup returns CDR1 MDHEN and CDR2 SYDVKM. The CDR3 DNA reads TGTGCCAGCAGTTTAAGCGGGAGTGGAACCGGGGAGCTGTTTTTT. As protein: CASSLSGSGTGELFF.

This clone was detected once. V gene TRBV28 combines with J gene TRBJ1-5, with TRBD1 matching 7 bases. The CDR3 contains 14 residues. In germline, CDR1 is MDHEN, CDR2 SYDVKM. V gave up 6 bases and J gave up 3 bases; unmatched junction bases: 5. CDR3 sequence: CASRMGQNNQPQHF. CDR3 nucleotide sequence: TGTGCCAGCAGGATGGGACAGAACAATCAGCCCCAGCATTTT.

The chain combines TRBV5-4 with TRBJ2-7; TRBD1 agrees at 8 bases. The CDR3 spans 13 residues. The ends lost 3 bases at V and 1 base at J; junction bases unmatched: 0. Per germline, CDR1 SGHNT and CDR2 YYREEE (reference sequence). Here the CDR3 reads CASSWTGSYEQYF. In DNA, the CDR3 is TGTGCCAGCAGCTGGACAGGGTCCTACGAGCAGTACTTC.

This chain uses TRBV19 with TRBJ1-1, with 9 bases identical to TRBD1. The germline CDR1 and CDR2 sequences are LNHDA and SQIVND (reference sequence). V was pared by 2 bases and J by 5 bases, with 3 bases of the junction left unmatched. The CDR3 is 14 residues long. In DNA form, the CDR3 reads TGTGCCAGTAGTATAATGACAGGGGGAACTGAAGCTTTCTTT. Amino acid sequence: CASSIMTGGTEAFF.

The chain joins TRBV10-3 to TRBJ2-3; the D gene could be TRBD1 or TRBD2 (5 bases each). The CDR3 spans 13 residues. Germline V gene sequence: CDR1 ENHRY, CDR2 SYGVKD. V was shortened by 10 bases and J by 2 bases, with 13 bases between the two germline ends. In nucleotides, the CDR3 is TGTGCCACCACGAGGGACCCCACAGATACGCAGTATTTT. It translates to CATTRDPTDTQYF.

The chain carries TRBV5-5 and TRBJ1-2; D call uncertain. Germline assignment: CDR1 SGHKS and CDR2 YYEKEE (reference sequence). This CDR3 spans 13 amino acids. V lost 1 base and J 3 bases, leaving 7 bases between the germline ends. The DNA of the CDR3 is TGTGCCAGCAGCTTGAACCTGGACTATGGCTACACCTTC. Protein sequence: CASSLNLDYGYTF.

The chain is built from TRBV18 and TRBJ2-1; a possible D gene is TRBD1 (5 bases). The V and J ends lost 0 bases and 3 bases respectively, with 9 bases between them. Germline assignment: CDR1 KGHSH and CDR2 LQKENI. The CDR3 is made up of 15 amino acids. CDR3 sequence: CASSPPSRDYNEQFF. CDR3 DNA sequence: TGTGCCAGCTCACCACCGTCCAGGGACTACAATGAGCAGTTCTTC.

In DNA form, the CDR3 reads TGTGCCAGCAGTGGACTAGCGGGAGGCCCAGATACGCAGTATTTT. This codes for CASSGLAGGPDTQYF. V is TRBV6-1 and J is TRBJ2-3, with 13 bases fitting TRBD2. Germline values: CDR1 MNHNS, CDR2 SASEGT. Trimming cost V 4 bases and J 4 bases; bases outside gene matches: 2. The CDR3 runs 15 residues.

This clone has just one count. The chain couples TRBV14 to TRBJ2-1; 11 bases map to TRBD2. Germline V CDR1 and CDR2: SGHDN, FVKESK. Unmatched junction bases numbered 6, after V lost 2 bases and J lost 9 bases. This CDR3 comprises 15 residues. In nucleotides, the CDR3 is TGTGCCAGCAGCCAATTAGCGGGAGGGCCGAGTGAGCAGTTCTTC. This codes for CASSQLAGGPSEQFF.

The chain combines TRBV6-1 with TRBJ1-4; D unclear. This CDR3 contains 14 residues. V dropped 1 base and J dropped 0 bases, with 3 bases sitting between them. Germline CDR1 and CDR2: MNHNS and SASEGT. The CDR3 region is CASSEDPTNEKLFF. CDR3 bases: TGTGCCAGCAGTGAAGACCCAACTAATGAAAAACTGTTTTTT.

The chain couples TRBV4-2 to TRBJ2-1; tentatively, D is TRBD2 (6 bases). The CDR3 runs 15 residues. Per the germline V gene, CDR1 is LGHNA and CDR2 is YNFKEQ. V shed 0 bases and J shed 6 bases, with 12 bases lying between them. CDR3 nucleotides: TGTGCCAGCAGCCAAGATGCGGGGCGACTCAATGAGCAGTTCTTC. Translated: CASSQDAGRLNEQFF.

The chain uses TRBV4-3 and TRBJ1-2, with D possibly matching TRBD1 (6 bases). Germline V CDR1 and CDR2: LGHNA, YSLEER. The CDR3 loop spans 13 amino acids. V was shortened by 3 bases and J by 7 bases, with 12 bases between the two germline ends. The CDR3 DNA sequence: TGCGCCAGCAGCCACGAGACAGGCCGTGGCTACACCTTC. Translation gives CASSHETGRGYTF.

The chain uses TRBV6-5 and TRBJ2-7, with D tentatively TRBD1 (5 bases). The CDR3 has 14 amino acids. Germline V gene lookup returns CDR1 MNHEY and CDR2 SVGAGI. Deletions cut 5 bases from V and 0 bases from J, with 11 bases between. The CDR3 loop reads CASSENRNSYEQYF. The CDR3, as DNA: TGTGCCAGCAGTGAAAACAGGAACTCCTACGAGCAGTACTTC.